These 14 T cell receptor beta chains share one sample of origin, sequenced in a study of OX40 agonist ivuxolimab in advanced cancers. This table comes from immunoSEQ multiplex PCR, and its TCRdb copy is limited to in-frame clones, with some not included. This sample has about 12,000 clones; about 81% occur once, and the top ten carry more than 13%. Sequenced here: CD4+ or CD8+ T cells sorted from blood, sampled in a trial of the OX40 agonist ivuxolimab. Source of these receptors: an adult with an advanced solid tumor such as melanoma, head and neck, liver or kidney cancer.

This chain connects TRBV5-5 to TRBJ2-1; 12 nucleotides agree with TRBD2. The CDR3 spans 14 residues. The V and J ends lost 0 bases and 9 bases, in that order; junction bases with no gene match: 1. Germline values: CDR1 SGHKS, CDR2 YYEKEE (reference sequence). CDR3 coding DNA: TGTGCCAGCAGCTTGGGACTAGCGGGAGTTGAGCAGTTCTTC. It encodes CASSLGLAGVEQFF.

CDR3: CASSLSLHSYEQYF. The DNA for the CDR3 is TGTGCCAGCAGTTTATCATTACACTCCTACGAGCAGTACTTC. The chain recombines TRBV27 with TRBJ2-7; D uncertain. The germline V gene has CDR1 MNHEY and CDR2 SMNVEV (reference sequence). V lost 0 bases and J lost 0, with 6 bases in between. The CDR3 consists of 14 residues.

V usage is TRBV29-1 and J usage is TRBJ2-7, with 8 bases lining up with TRBD1. Unmatched junction bases numbered 2, after V lost 4 bases and J lost 6 bases. The germline CDR1 and CDR2 sequences are SQVTM and ANQGSEA. CDR3 length: 11 amino acids. The CDR3 is CSVVQGAEQYF. DNA of the CDR3: TGCAGCGTTGTGCAGGGGGCCGAGCAGTACTTC.

The chain is built from TRBV19 and TRBJ2-7, with a tentative D call TRBD2 (6 bases). This CDR3 has 15 amino acids. Germline loops: CDR1 LNHDA, CDR2 SQIVND (reference sequence). The V and J ends lost 5 bases and 5 bases respectively, with 19 bases between them. CDR3 sequence reads: CASSRGWPAPDEQYF. In nucleotides, the CDR3 is TGTGCCAGTAGTCGGGGGTGGCCAGCTCCTGACGAGCAGTACTTC.

The V and J genes are TRBV5-6 and TRBJ1-6; D unresolved. This CDR3 is 17 amino acids long. Germline CDR1 and CDR2: SGHDT and YYEEEE. The V gene lost 2 bases and the J gene lost 0 bases, with 12 bases spanning the gap. CDR3 DNA: TGTGCCAGCAGCTTAAGTACAGCAAGCTCCTATAATTCACCCCTCCACTTT. This sequence encodes CASSLSTASSYNSPLHF.

The chain links TRBV11-3 to TRBJ2-1; 13 bases map to TRBD2. The germline CDR1 and CDR2 sequences are SGHNT and YENEEA. With V trimmed by 5 bases and J by 9 bases, 13 bases remained unmatched. This CDR3 is 17 amino acids long. The CDR3 bases are TGTGCCAGCAGCCCCTCCGGCGGACTAGCGGGAGAGCGTGAGCAGTTCTTC. Its protein is CASSPSGGLAGEREQFF.

The gene calls are TRBV7-9 and TRBJ1-1; perhaps TRBD1 as D (6 bases). The V end was cut by 3 bases, the J end by 0 bases, with 20 bases between. This CDR3 is 18 amino acids long. CDR1 is SEHNR and CDR2 is FQNEAQ in the germline V gene (reference sequence). CDR3 nucleotides: TGTGCCAGCAGCTTCTGGGGTGGAGGGGGAGGAATGAACACTGAAGCTTTCTTT. It translates to CASSFWGGGGGMNTEAFF.

This sequence joins TRBV4-1 and TRBJ2-5; possible D gene TRBD1, 5 bases. Germline CDR1 is MGHRA and CDR2 is YSYEKL. The CDR3 consists of 15 residues. V was pared by 0 bases and J by 5 bases, with 13 bases between. CDR3 sequence reads: CASSQEGAGRETQYF. The CDR3 nucleotides read TGCGCCAGCAGCCAAGAAGGGGCAGGGCGGGAGACCCAGTACTTC.

This clone appeared once. V and J are TRBV19 and TRBJ1-2; 8 bases are shared with TRBD1. Per germline, CDR1 LNHDA and CDR2 SQIVND (reference sequence). The CDR3 sequence is 14 residues long. Unmatched junction bases numbered 9, after V lost 4 bases and J lost 8 bases. CDR3 sequence (DNA): TGTGCCAGTAGTAAGGACAGGGTCCTTCAAGGCTACACCTTC. It encodes CASSKDRVLQGYTF.

The chain employs TRBV5-1 and TRBJ2-1; D is uncertain. Germline V CDR1 and CDR2: SGHRS, YFSETQ. V was cut by 5 bases and J by 8 bases, with 14 bases left in between. This CDR3 is 13 amino acids long. Written as DNA, the CDR3 is TGCGCCAGCAGGGGCCCGAACGTCGATGAGCAGTTCTTC. Translating it yields CASRGPNVDEQFF.

This chain connects TRBV5-1 to TRBJ1-4; D ambiguous. Trimming shortened V by 2 bases and J by 0 bases, and 8 bases separated the two germline ends. This CDR3 is 15 amino acids long. Germline CDR1 SGHRS, CDR2 YFSETQ. The CDR3 nucleotides are TGCGCCAGCAGCTTAAACACCGCAACTAATGAAAAACTGTTTTTT. Translated, it gives CASSLNTATNEKLFF. The entire variable domain, with the rest obtained from reference TRBV5-1 and TRBJ1-4, is as follows: KAGVTQTPRYLIKTRGQQVTLSCSPISGHRSVSWYQQTPGQGLQFLFEYFSETQRNKGNFPGRFSGRQFSNSRSEMNVSTLELGDSALYLCASSLNTATNEKLFFGSGTQLSVL.

The chain uses TRBV9 and TRBJ1-5, with TRBD1 matching 8 bases. CDR1 and CDR2 from the germline V gene are SGDLS and YYNGEE. Germline trimming cut 3 bases from V and 7 bases from J; bases unmatched to any gene: 6. The CDR3 contains 14 residues. CDR3 coding DNA: TGTGCCAGCAGCGGACAGGGGAATCAACAGCCCCAGCATTTT. As protein: CASSGQGNQQPQHF.

This clone occurred once. The V gene is TRBV6-6, the J gene TRBJ2-1; TRBD2 is a possible D gene (5 bases). The CDR3 totals 13 residues. Trimming stripped 5 bases from V and 4 bases from J, with 9 bases between. The germline gives CDR1 MNHNY, CDR2 SVGAGI (reference sequence). CDR3 sequence (DNA): TGTGCCAGCAGTCCTAGGGAGTACAATGAGCAGTTCTTC. Protein: CASSPREYNEQFF.

J is TRBJ2-1 and V is TRBV5-4, with 7 nucleotides matching TRBD2. This CDR3 has 14 residues. Germline CDR1 reads SGHNT; CDR2 reads YYREEE (reference sequence). Losses at the gene ends were 4 bases for V and 8 bases for J; bases not matched to a gene: 9. This CDR3 reads CASSPTGGRDEQFF. DNA of the CDR3: TGTGCCAGCAGCCCTACTGGCGGGAGAGATGAGCAGTTCTTC.